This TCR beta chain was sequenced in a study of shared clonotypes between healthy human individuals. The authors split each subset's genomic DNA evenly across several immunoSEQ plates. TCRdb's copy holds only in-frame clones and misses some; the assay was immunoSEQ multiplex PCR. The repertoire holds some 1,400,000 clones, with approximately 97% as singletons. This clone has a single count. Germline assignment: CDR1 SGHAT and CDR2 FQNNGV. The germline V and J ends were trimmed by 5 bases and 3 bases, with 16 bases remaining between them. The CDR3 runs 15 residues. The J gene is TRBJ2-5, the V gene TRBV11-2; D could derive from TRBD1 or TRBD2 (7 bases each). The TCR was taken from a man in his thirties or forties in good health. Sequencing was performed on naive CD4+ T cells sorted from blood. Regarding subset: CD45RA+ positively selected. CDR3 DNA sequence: TGTGCCAGCAGCCCCGGGGGGACAGCGAAAGAGACCCAGTACTTC. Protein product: CASSPGGTAKETQYF.